What follows is one TCR beta chain and its context. The antigen is unknown. Method: immunoSEQ multiplex PCR; TCRdb's copy keeps in-frame clones and lacks some. This sample has approximately 90,000 clones, with around 87% found just once. The trim removed 2 bases at V and 0 bases at J, leaving 4 bases unmatched. The CDR3 runs 16 residues. CDR1 is MDHEN and CDR2 is SYDVKM in the germline V gene. This sample stems from a study of OX40 agonist ivuxolimab in advanced cancers. Study as a whole: Those treated in dose escalation had hepatocellular carcinoma, melanoma, renal cell cancer or head and neck cancer. The mean age was approximately 60 years, ranging from about 20 to 90, with around four fifths of participants male. Enrollees could have had prior anti-PD-1, anti-PD-L1 or anti-CTLA-4 therapy, which about 40% had received.

Notes on the study in general: CD4+ T cells averaged fewer expanded clones than CD8+ T cells.

The source was CD4+ or CD8+ T cells sorted from blood, collected in a trial of the OX40 agonist ivuxolimab. This rearrangement joins TRBV28 to TRBJ2-1, with 7 bases aligning to TRBD2. The clonotype originates from an adult with an advanced solid tumor such as melanoma, head and neck, liver or kidney cancer. CDR3 sequence reads: CASSLLGGGSYNEQFF. The DNA for the CDR3 is TGTGCCAGCAGTTTACTCGGCGGGGGCTCCTACAATGAGCAGTTCTTC.